A selection of T cell receptor beta chains follows, all from one sample in a study of T cell responses to AZD1222 COVID-19 vaccine. Sequencing used immunoSEQ multiplex PCR; TCRdb keeps in-frame clones, though not all of them. Of about 96,000 clones in the sample, roughly nine tenths are singletons; the top ten hold around 1.6%. The sample in question was peripheral blood, obtained on day 0 of AZD1222 vaccination. Source of these receptors: an adult in good health. Each CDR3 is given with its conserved first and last residue. A D gene is named only where the DNA matches it firmly. Part of the rows lack a size; the others show once, few, many or a class for expanded clones.

J: TRBJ2-3; size: NA; D: TRBD2; length: 16; V: TRBV7-9; DNA: TGTGCCAGCAGCTTAGCGGCTAGCGGGAGCACAGATACGCAGTATTTT; CDR3: CASSLAASGSTDTQYF
J: TRBJ1-3; size: NA; D: NA; length: 12; V: TRBV30; DNA: TGTGCCTGGAGTGTAAGTCTCGACACCATATATTTT; CDR3: CAWSVSLDTIYF
J: TRBJ1-1; size: NA; D: TRBD1; length: 11; V: TRBV3-1/TRBV3-2; DNA: TGTGCCAGCGGCGGACAGGGGGGAGCTTTCTTT; CDR3: CASGGQGGAFF
J: TRBJ1-2; size: NA; D: NA; length: 13; V: TRBV30; DNA: TGTGCCTGGAGTGTCGAGAATGACTATGGCTACACCTTC; CDR3: CAWSVENDYGYTF
J: TRBJ2-7; size: NA; D: NA; length: 15; V: TRBV27; DNA: TGTGCCAGCAGTTTTCGTCGTAGGAGCTCCTACGAGCAGTACTTC; CDR3: CASSFRRRSSYEQYF
J: TRBJ2-7; size: once; D: NA; length: 15; V: TRBV18; DNA: TGTGCCAGCTCACCAAGTCGGGCAGGGGTCTACGAGCAGTACTTC; CDR3: CASSPSRAGVYEQYF
J: TRBJ1-1; size: NA; D: NA; length: 12; V: TRBV25-1; DNA: TGTGCCAGCCGGAAGGACAGCCCAGAAGCTTTCTTT; CDR3: CASRKDSPEAFF
J: TRBJ2-5; size: NA; D: NA; length: 14; V: TRBV20-1; DNA: TGCAGTGCTAGTCTTGGGGCTGGGGGAGAGACCCAGTACTTC; CDR3: CSASLGAGGETQYF
J: TRBJ1-1; size: NA; D: NA; length: 12; V: TRBV12-3/TRBV12-4; DNA: TGTGCCAGTGGTTCTGGGCCGCTAAGGGCTTTCTTT; CDR3: CASGSGPLRAFF
J: TRBJ2-2; size: NA; D: TRBD1; length: 15; V: TRBV5-1; DNA: TGCGCCAGCAGCCGACAGGGAACGGACACCGGGGAGCTGTTTTTT; CDR3: CASSRQGTDTGELFF
J: TRBJ1-3; size: NA; D: NA; length: 14; V: TRBV6-5; DNA: TGTGCCAGCAGCTCCGGACGAGGAGGAAACACCATATATTTT; CDR3: CASSSGRGGNTIYF
J: TRBJ2-5; size: NA; D: TRBD2; length: 16; V: TRBV7-8; DNA: TGTGCCAGCAGCTTTTCTAGCGGGGGGCCAGAAGAGACCCAGTACTTC; CDR3: CASSFSSGGPEETQYF
J: TRBJ1-3; size: NA; D: NA; length: 16; V: TRBV7-2; DNA: TGTGCCAGCAGCTTAGCGTTTGGGGTCTCTGGAAACACCATATATTTT; CDR3: CASSLAFGVSGNTIYF
J: TRBJ2-1; size: NA; D: TRBD1; length: 16; V: TRBV5-1; DNA: TGCGCCAGCAGCCCGGGACAGTATAGCTCCTACAATGAGCAGTTCTTC; CDR3: CASSPGQYSSYNEQFF
J: TRBJ1-2; size: NA; D: TRBD1; length: 15; V: TRBV7-9; DNA: TGTGCCAGCAGCGTAACCGGGACAGGGGTTGTTGGCTACACCTTC; CDR3: CASSVTGTGVVGYTF
J: TRBJ1-1; size: NA; D: NA; length: 14; V: TRBV6-1; DNA: TGTGCCAGCAGTGAAGTAGGGGGAGACTTTGAAGCTTTCTTT; CDR3: CASSEVGGDFEAFF
J: TRBJ2-7; size: few; D: NA; length: 13; V: TRBV6-2/TRBV6-3; DNA: TGTGCCAGCAGTTACTCCTCTAGCAACGAGCAGTACTTC; CDR3: CASSYSSSNEQYF
J: TRBJ1-1; size: NA; D: NA; length: 13; V: TRBV28; DNA: TGTGCCAGCAGTTTGCGGGCCTACACTGAAGCTTTCTTT; CDR3: CASSLRAYTEAFF
J: TRBJ2-3; size: NA; D: TRBD2; length: 16; V: TRBV5-1; DNA: TGCGCCAGCACCCTCATCGAGCGGGGGGACACAGATACGCAGTATTTT; CDR3: CASTLIERGDTDTQYF
J: TRBJ1-5; size: NA; D: NA; length: 10; V: TRBV27; DNA: TGTGCCAGCCCTAGACAGCCCCAGCATTTT; CDR3: CASPRQPQHF
J: TRBJ2-7; size: NA; D: NA; length: 13; V: TRBV18; DNA: TGTGCCAGCTCACCACCTCAGTCCTACGAGCAGTACTTC; CDR3: CASSPPQSYEQYF
J: TRBJ2-2; size: NA; D: NA; length: 17; V: TRBV9; DNA: TGTGCCAGCAGCGTTAGGACCGGGACAACGAACACCGGGGAGCTGTTTTTT; CDR3: CASSVRTGTTNTGELFF
J: TRBJ2-7; size: NA; D: NA; length: 13; V: TRBV10-3; DNA: TGTGCCATCAGTGGGCGGGGTCTCTACGAGCAGTACTTC; CDR3: CAISGRGLYEQYF
J: TRBJ2-6; size: NA; D: NA; length: 16; V: TRBV5-5; DNA: TGTGCCAGCAGCTTGGCTCCCAACTCTGGGGCCAACGTCCTGACTTTC; CDR3: CASSLAPNSGANVLTF
J: TRBJ1-1; size: NA; D: NA; length: 14; V: TRBV14; DNA: TGTGCCAGCAGCGCCTGGGGGTTGAACACTGAAGCTTTCTTT; CDR3: CASSAWGLNTEAFF
J: TRBJ2-2; size: NA; D: NA; length: 13; V: TRBV7-9; DNA: TGTGCCAGCAGCTTAGGGGCCACCGGGGAGCTGTTTTTT; CDR3: CASSLGATGELFF
J: TRBJ2-3; size: NA; D: TRBD2; length: 16; V: TRBV4-2; DNA: TGTGCCAGCAGCCACGGCATGGGGGGGTACACAGATACGCAGTATTTT; CDR3: CASSHGMGGYTDTQYF
J: TRBJ1-1; size: NA; D: NA; length: 14; V: TRBV19; DNA: TGTGCCAGTAGGGTTGGACAGATAAACACTGAAGCTTTCTTT; CDR3: CASRVGQINTEAFF
J: TRBJ1-6; size: NA; D: NA; length: 12; V: TRBV7-9; DNA: TGTGCCAGCAGCTTAGAAGATTCACCCCTCCACTTT; CDR3: CASSLEDSPLHF
J: TRBJ2-3; size: NA; D: NA; length: 14; V: TRBV2; DNA: TGTGCCAGCAGTGTCTACGGGACCACAGATACGCAGTATTTT; CDR3: CASSVYGTTDTQYF
J: TRBJ1-1; size: NA; D: NA; length: 13; V: TRBV5-6; DNA: TGTGCCAGCAGCCGAAGGTTGAGCACTGAAGCTTTCTTT; CDR3: CASSRRLSTEAFF
J: TRBJ2-2; size: NA; D: NA; length: 13; V: TRBV10-2; DNA: TGCGCCAGCAGTGATTCCAGAAACGGGGAGCTGTTTTTT; CDR3: CASSDSRNGELFF
J: TRBJ2-1; size: few; D: TRBD2; length: 16; V: TRBV9; DNA: TGTGCCAGCAGCCCCCACGGTGCGGGGGTTTACAATGAGCAGTTCTTC; CDR3: CASSPHGAGVYNEQFF
J: TRBJ2-2; size: NA; D: TRBD1; length: 15; V: TRBV6-6; DNA: TGTGCCAGCAGTTGGGGACAGGGCTCGACCGGGGAGCTGTTTTTT; CDR3: CASSWGQGSTGELFF
J: TRBJ2-7; size: NA; D: TRBD2; length: 14; V: TRBV7-2; DNA: TGTGCCAGCAGCTTAGGGGCGGGGGTCTACGAGCAGTACTTC; CDR3: CASSLGAGVYEQYF
J: TRBJ2-5; size: NA; D: TRBD2; length: 15; V: TRBV5-1; DNA: TGCGCCAGCAGTCTGACTAGCGGGGCCCAAGAGACCCAGTACTTC; CDR3: CASSLTSGAQETQYF
J: TRBJ1-5; size: NA; D: NA; length: 14; V: TRBV23-1; DNA: TGCGCCAGGATTACGGACAGCTTCAATCAGCCCCAGCATTTT; CDR3: CARITDSFNQPQHF
J: TRBJ1-1; size: NA; D: NA; length: 14; V: TRBV3-1/TRBV3-2; DNA: TGTGCCAGCAGCCAAGGCGGGGTGGCGGCTGAAGCTTTCTTT; CDR3: CASSQGGVAAEAFF
J: TRBJ2-2; size: NA; D: NA; length: 14; V: TRBV7-3; DNA: TGTGCCAGCAGCTTAAACCTAAACACCGGGGAGCTGTTTTTT; CDR3: CASSLNLNTGELFF
J: TRBJ1-2; size: NA; D: NA; length: 13; V: TRBV27; DNA: TGTGCCAGCAGCTTCCCCCAGGGGCTAGGCTACACCTTC; CDR3: CASSFPQGLGYTF
J: TRBJ1-6; size: NA; D: TRBD1; length: 14; V: TRBV6-5; DNA: TGTGCCAGCAGCCGGGGACAGACAAATTCACCCCTCCACTTT; CDR3: CASSRGQTNSPLHF
J: TRBJ1-1; size: NA; D: TRBD1; length: 15; V: TRBV11-2; DNA: TGTGCCAGCAGCTTCAGCGCGGGGACAGGCGATGAAGCTTTCTTT; CDR3: CASSFSAGTGDEAFF
J: TRBJ2-7; size: once; D: TRBD2; length: 14; V: TRBV7-8; DNA: TGTGCCAGCAGTACAAGGGAGGGGCTCTACGAGCAGTACTTC; CDR3: CASSTREGLYEQYF
J: TRBJ1-2; size: few; D: NA; length: 17; V: TRBV3-1/TRBV3-2; DNA: TGTGCCAGCAGCCGAGAGACGACAGTCCCCGATAACACGGGCTACACCTTC; CDR3: CASSRETTVPDNTGYTF
J: TRBJ2-7; size: NA; D: TRBD2; length: 14; V: TRBV6-2/TRBV6-3; DNA: TGTGCCAGCAGTCCCCATCGGGGGGCCTACGAGCAGTACTTC; CDR3: CASSPHRGAYEQYF